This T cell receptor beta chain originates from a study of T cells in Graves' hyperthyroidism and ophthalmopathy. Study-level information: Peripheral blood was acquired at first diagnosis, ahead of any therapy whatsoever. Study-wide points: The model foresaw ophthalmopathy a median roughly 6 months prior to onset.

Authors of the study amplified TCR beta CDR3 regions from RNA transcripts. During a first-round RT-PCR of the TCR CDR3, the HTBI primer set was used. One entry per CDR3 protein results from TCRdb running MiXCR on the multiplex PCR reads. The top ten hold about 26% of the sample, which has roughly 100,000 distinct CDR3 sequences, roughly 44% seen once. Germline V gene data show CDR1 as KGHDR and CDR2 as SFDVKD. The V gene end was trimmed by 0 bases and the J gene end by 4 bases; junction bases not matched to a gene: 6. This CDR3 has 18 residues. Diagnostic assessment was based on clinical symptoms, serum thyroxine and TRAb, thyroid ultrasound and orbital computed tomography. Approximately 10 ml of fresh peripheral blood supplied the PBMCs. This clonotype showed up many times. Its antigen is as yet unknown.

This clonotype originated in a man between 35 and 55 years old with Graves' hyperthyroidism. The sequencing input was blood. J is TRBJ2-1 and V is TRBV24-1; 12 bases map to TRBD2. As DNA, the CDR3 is TGTGCCACCAGTGATTTGCATGCTAGCGGGAGGGCTTACAATGAGCAGTTCTTC. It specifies CATSDLHASGRAYNEQFF.